The 28 T cell receptor beta chains reported below all come from one sample, sequenced in a study of cytomegalovirus exposure and HLA in healthy donors. This table comes from immunoSEQ multiplex PCR, and its TCRdb copy is limited to in-frame clones, with some not included. The repertoire holds 300,000 to 350,000 clones, with around 90% as singletons. Input material: PBMCs. These receptors were taken from a man aged 25-40 years in good health and CMV-seronegative.

V usage is TRBV11-3 and J usage is TRBJ2-2, with TRBD1 identical over 7 bases. There are 14 residues in the CDR3. With V trimmed by 2 bases and J by 7 bases, 4 bases remained unmatched. Germline values: CDR1 SGHNT, CDR2 YENEEA. For the CDR3, the DNA is TGTGCCAGCAGCTTACGCAGGGGGATCGGGGAGCTGTTTTTT. Encoded protein: CASSLRRGIGELFF.

The rearrangement joins TRBV7-6 to TRBJ1-3; D remains unclear. The CDR3 is made up of 16 amino acids. From germline, CDR1 is SGHVS and CDR2 FNYEAQ. Trimming left V 4 bases short and J 0 bases short, with 13 bases between. CDR3 sequence reads: CASSSQSRGSGNTIYF. As DNA, the CDR3 is TGTGCCAGCAGCTCCCAATCTCGAGGCTCTGGAAACACCATATATTTT.

The chain carries TRBV12-5 and TRBJ2-2; D is undetermined. V was pared by 2 bases and J by 5 bases, with 15 bases between. There are 16 residues in the CDR3. In germline, CDR1 is LGHNT, CDR2 FRNRAP. Written as DNA, the CDR3 is TGTGCTAGTGGTTTGTCTAAGTCAACTTCGACCGGGGAGCTGTTTTTT. This gives the protein CASGLSKSTSTGELFF.

J is TRBJ1-2 and V is TRBV5-4; D is unresolved. Trimming pared 1 base from V and 2 bases from J, leaving 6 bases between. The germline V gene has CDR1 SGHNT and CDR2 YYREEE (reference sequence). There are 13 residues in the CDR3. This chain's CDR3 is CASSLSGNYGYTF. The CDR3 DNA reads as TGTGCCAGCAGCTTGTCGGGAAACTATGGCTACACCTTC.

V usage is TRBV6-1 and J usage is TRBJ2-7, with a weak D call TRBD2 (5 bases). Deletions cut 8 bases from V and 1 base from J, with 18 bases between. The germline V gene encodes CDR1 MNHNS and CDR2 SASEGT. This CDR3 region has 15 residues. CDR3 protein: CASRKGAMASYEQYF. The CDR3 bases are TGTGCCAGCCGAAAGGGAGCGATGGCATCCTACGAGCAGTACTTC.

The chain recombines TRBV5-4 with TRBJ2-2, with TRBD1 matching 8 bases. CDR1 and CDR2 (germline): SGHNT, YYREEE (reference sequence). The CDR3 is made up of 17 amino acids. The V and J ends lost 4 bases and 4 bases, in that order; junction bases with no gene match: 12. The CDR3 DNA sequence: TGTGCCAGCAGCCGCGACAGGGGACGGGACATCACCGGGGAGCTGTTTTTT. It is translated as CASSRDRGRDITGELFF.

The J gene is TRBJ1-2, the V gene TRBV6-5; 8 nucleotides align to TRBD1. The CDR3 is 11 residues long. V lost 6 bases to trimming and J lost 8 bases; unmatched junction nucleotides: 2. Per germline, CDR1 MNHEY and CDR2 SVGAGI. CDR3 bases: TGTGCCAGCAGAACAGGGGGGGGCTACACCTTC. Its translation: CASRTGGGYTF.

This chain connects TRBV12-2 to TRBJ2-7; the D call in the table, TRBD1, was not verified against the DNA. TRBV12-2 is a pseudogene segment. This CDR3 spans 16 amino acids. The CDR3 spells CASRLAPGQGSHEQYF. The CDR3, as DNA: TGTGCAAGTCGCTTAGCACCGGGACAGGGGTCACACGAGCAGTACTTC.

This chain uses TRBV19 with TRBJ2-6, with 8 bases matching TRBD1. The CDR3 has 14 amino acids. Germline lookup yields CDR1 LNHDA and CDR2 SQIVND (reference sequence). Losses at the gene ends were 8 bases for V and 2 bases for J; bases not matched to a gene: 2. The CDR3 DNA reads TGTGCCAGTTCGACAGGGGCTGGGGCCAACGTCCTGACTTTC. Translating it yields CASSTGAGANVLTF.

The gene calls are TRBV6-1 and TRBJ1-2, with D possibly being TRBD1 (6 bases). CDR1 and CDR2 from the germline V gene are MNHNS and SASEGT. The CDR3 runs 15 residues. The V end lost 4 bases, the J end lost 2 bases, and 14 bases lay between the germline ends. The CDR3 nucleotides are TGTGCCAGCAGTGGTCGACAGGCTAACAACTATGGCTACACCTTC. It is translated as CASSGRQANNYGYTF.

The count of this clone is one. V is TRBV27 and J is TRBJ2-5; TRBD1 matches at 7 bases. The CDR3 contains 15 residues. Per germline, CDR1 MNHEY and CDR2 SMNVEV (reference sequence). J lost 3 bases, V lost 5 bases, and 9 bases had no gene match. CDR3 nucleotide sequence: TGTGCCAGCAGTAACAACGGACAGGACAAAGAGACCCAGTACTTC. Translating it yields CASSNNGQDKETQYF.

The chain joins TRBV4-3 to TRBJ2-1, with 9 nucleotides matching TRBD2. The CDR3 loop spans 17 amino acids. Germline CDR1 and CDR2: LGHNA and YSLEER. V trimming: 0 bases; J trimming: 2 bases; junction bases outside the gene matches: 5. CDR3 DNA: TGCGCCAGCAGCCAAGATTGGGCGGGGGGGCCCTACAATGAGCAGTTCTTC. Translated, it gives CASSQDWAGGPYNEQFF.

The chain links TRBV6-6 to TRBJ2-7, with D possibly being TRBD1 (6 bases). Trimming removed 4 bases from V and 2 bases from J, with 15 bases in between. This CDR3 has 15 residues. Germline V CDR1 and CDR2: MNHNY, SVGAGI (reference sequence). DNA for the CDR3: TGTGCCAGCAGTTTTCAGGGGACCCCAACCTACGAGCAGTACTTC. Amino acid sequence: CASSFQGTPTYEQYF.

The J gene is TRBJ2-3, the V gene TRBV4-2; 11 bases are shared with TRBD2. CDR1 LGHNA and CDR2 YNFKEQ come from the germline V gene. J lost 0 bases, V lost 4 bases, and 3 bases had no gene match. The CDR3 covers 16 residues. In nucleotides, the CDR3 is TGTGCCAGCAGCCCAGTAGCGGGGGGGAGCACAGATACGCAGTATTTT. It yields the protein CASSPVAGGSTDTQYF.

This clone was counted a few times. This chain connects TRBV19 to TRBJ1-1; D remains ambiguous. Trimming removed 2 bases from V and 1 base from J, with 8 bases in between. The CDR3 contains 14 residues. The V gene's germline CDR1 is LNHDA and CDR2 SQIVND (reference sequence). The CDR3: CASSILAGNTEAFF. The CDR3 nucleotides are TGTGCCAGTAGTATACTGGCAGGGAACACTGAAGCTTTCTTT.

The V call is TRBV5-1, the J call TRBJ2-3; a weak D match, TRBD2 (5 bases). The CDR3 covers 17 residues. The ends were cut back, 5 bases at V and 1 base at J, with 20 bases in the middle. Germline V gene lookup returns CDR1 SGHRS and CDR2 YFSETQ. CDR3 loop: CASSVSGGGAGTDTQYF. The CDR3 nucleotides are TGCGCCAGCAGTGTTTCTGGCGGAGGAGCTGGCACAGATACGCAGTATTTT.

The J gene is TRBJ2-7, the V gene TRBV9, with D maybe TRBD1 (6 bases). The CDR3 runs to 16 residues. The V end was cut by 4 bases, the J end by 3 bases, with 20 bases between. Germline lookup yields CDR1 SGDLS and CDR2 YYNGEE. The CDR3 DNA follows: TGTGCCAGCAGCCCCCAGGTGGTCACAGGGTACTACGAGCAGTACTTC. Amino acid sequence: CASSPQVVTGYYEQYF. The entire variable domain, with the rest obtained from reference TRBV9 and TRBJ2-7, is as follows: DSGVTQTPKHLITATGQRVTLRCSPRSGDLSVYWYQQSLDQGLQFLIQYYNGEERAKGNILERFSAQQFPDLHSELNLSSLELGDSALYFCASSPQVVTGYYEQYFGPGTRLTVT.

This chain joins TRBV2 and TRBJ1-5, with TRBD1 identical over 9 bases. V lost 5 bases to trimming and J lost 7 bases; unmatched junction nucleotides: 6. In germline, CDR1 is SNHLY, CDR2 FYNNEI. This CDR3 region has 14 residues. CDR3 coding DNA: TGTGCCAGCAGTAAAGACAGGGGGAGGCAGCCCCAGCATTTT. This codes for CASSKDRGRQPQHF.

V usage is TRBV19 and J usage is TRBJ2-2; 9 bases agree with TRBD2. After removal of 9 bases from V and 1 base from J, the junction contained 3 bases not matched to a gene. There are 14 residues in the CDR3. The germline CDR1 and CDR2 sequences are LNHDA and SQIVND (reference sequence). Here the CDR3 reads CASRLAENTGELFF. The CDR3 DNA is TGTGCCAGCCGACTAGCGGAGAACACCGGGGAGCTGTTTTTT.

The chain carries TRBV6-5 and TRBJ2-4; 9 bases are shared with TRBD1. Looked up from germline, CDR1 is MNHEY and CDR2 is SVGAGI. CDR3 size: 13 residues. The V and J ends lost 8 bases and 5 bases, in that order; junction bases with no gene match: 4. Written as DNA, the CDR3 is TGTGCCAGCGGGACAGGGAACCAAAACATTCAGTACTTC. As protein: CASGTGNQNIQYF.

The chain carries TRBV9 and TRBJ2-7; D gene unclear. The CDR3 is 16 residues long. Germline CDR1 is SGDLS and CDR2 is YYNGEE. The V end was cut by 0 bases, the J end by 3 bases, with 16 bases between. In nucleotides, the CDR3 is TGTGCCAGCAGCGTAGTAGGTACAACGAACTACTACGAGCAGTACTTC. Protein product: CASSVVGTTNYYEQYF.

The chain is built from TRBV12-5 and TRBJ1-1; perhaps TRBD1 as D (5 bases). Trimming took off 2 bases at V and 0 bases at J, with 13 bases between the two ends. The germline gives CDR1 LGHNT, CDR2 FRNRAP. This CDR3 contains 16 residues. CDR3 region: CASGLRTGNMNTEAFF. CDR3 bases: TGTGCTAGTGGTTTGAGAACAGGAAACATGAACACTGAAGCTTTCTTT.

The chain employs TRBV7-9 and TRBJ2-7; 9 bases are a match to TRBD1. CDR3 length: 14 amino acids. Germline loops: CDR1 SEHNR, CDR2 FQNEAQ (reference sequence). The V and J ends lost 5 bases and 3 bases, in that order; junction bases with no gene match: 5. The CDR3 region has the DNA TGTGCCAGCAGCATCGGGACAGGGCGCTACGAGCAGTACTTC. Amino acid sequence: CASSIGTGRYEQYF.

V and J are TRBV7-2 and TRBJ2-1, with a tentative D call TRBD2 (7 bases). The length of the CDR3 is 13 residues. Germline V gene sequence: CDR1 SGHTA, CDR2 FQGNSA. Trimming pared 8 bases from V and 9 bases from J, leaving 17 bases between. The CDR3 region has the DNA TGTGCCAGCCGGGACGGGGGGCATCGTGAGCAGTTCTTC. Its translation is CASRDGGHREQFF.

The CDR3 protein is CASSATTGLAGTETQYF. The CDR3 bases are TGTGCCAGCAGTGCCACAACGGGACTAGCGGGCACAGAGACCCAGTACTTC. The chain carries TRBV6-1 and TRBJ2-5; 12 nucleotides line up with TRBD2. From germline, CDR1 is MNHNS and CDR2 SASEGT. The length of the CDR3 is 17 residues. V lost 4 bases and J lost 4; bases outside the gene matches: 10.

The CDR3 bases are TGTGCCAGCACTAACTCACTTCAGGGGAACACTGAAGCTTTCTTT. It is translated as CASTNSLQGNTEAFF. V and J are TRBV6-1 and TRBJ1-1, with TRBD1 as a possible D gene (5 bases). This CDR3 contains 15 residues. Between the trimmed V and J ends, which lost 7 bases and 1 base, there was a span of 16 bases. Germline V lookup: CDR1 MNHNS, CDR2 SASEGT.

The CDR3 DNA reads TGCGCCAGCAGCCAGGGACAGTGGAACTACGAGCAGTACTTC. The encoded protein is CASSQGQWNYEQYF. J is TRBJ2-7 and V is TRBV4-3, with TRBD1 identical over 7 bases. J lost 3 bases, V lost 3 bases, and 5 bases had no gene match. The CDR3 runs 14 residues. CDR1 LGHNA and CDR2 YSLEER come from the germline V gene.

To note about this clone: Other DNA sequences within the sample encode an identical CDR3. V and J are TRBV9 and TRBJ2-7; no clear D gene. Germline lookup yields CDR1 SGDLS and CDR2 YYNGEE. Trimming removed 0 bases from V and 0 bases from J, with 7 bases in between. The CDR3 contains 14 residues. CDR3 amino acids: CASSVDGSSYEQYF. For the CDR3, the DNA is TGTGCCAGCAGCGTAGACGGGTCCTCCTACGAGCAGTACTTC.